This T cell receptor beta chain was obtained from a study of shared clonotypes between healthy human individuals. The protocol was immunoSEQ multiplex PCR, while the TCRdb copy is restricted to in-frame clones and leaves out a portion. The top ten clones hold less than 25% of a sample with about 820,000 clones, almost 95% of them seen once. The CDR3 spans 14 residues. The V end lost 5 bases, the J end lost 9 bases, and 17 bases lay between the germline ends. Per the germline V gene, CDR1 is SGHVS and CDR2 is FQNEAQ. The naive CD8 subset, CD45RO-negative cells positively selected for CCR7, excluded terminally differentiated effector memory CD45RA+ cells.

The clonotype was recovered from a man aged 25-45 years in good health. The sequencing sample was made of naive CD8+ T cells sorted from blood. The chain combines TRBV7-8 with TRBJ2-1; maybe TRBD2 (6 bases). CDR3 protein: CASSPPGRKVEQFF. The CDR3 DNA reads TGTGCCAGCAGCCCGCCAGGGAGGAAAGTTGAGCAGTTCTTC.